A selection of T cell receptor beta chains follows, all from one sample in a study of T-cell reconstitution after alpha-beta-depleted transplantation in children. Using its own MiXCR run on the PCR reads, TCRdb lists one record per CDR3 protein. The sample consists of roughly 500,000 distinct CDR3 sequences, roughly 33% of them appearing once. The starting material was PBMCs from the stem cell graft donor, obtained from the stem cell graft. The receptors derive from a human donor who donated a stem cell graft to a child with aplastic anemia. Each CDR3 is given with its conserved first and last residue. D genes are given only for firm matches. Clone size is not always given. Where it is, it says once, few, many or a class for expanded clones.

j_call clone_size d_call v_call cdr3_length cdr3_aa cdr3_nt
TRBJ1-2 few NA TRBV5-1 15 CASSLGRTGRSGYTF TGCGCCAGCAGCTTGGGCCGAACAGGGAGGAGTGGCTACACCTTC
TRBJ2-1 NA NA TRBV5-1 16 CASSLAVPSSYNEQFF TGCGCCAGCAGCTTGGCCGTTCCAAGCTCCTACAATGAGCAGTTCTTC
TRBJ1-1 few NA TRBV5-3 16 CASTPLDRKMNTEAFF TGTGCCAGCACCCCTCTGGACAGAAAAATGAACACTGAAGCTTTCTTT
TRBJ2-7 NA TRBD1 TRBV6-2/TRBV6-3 15 CASSYSGTVPYEQYF TGTGCCAGCAGTTACTCCGGGACAGTCCCCTACGAGCAGTACTTC
TRBJ2-1 NA NA TRBV7-6 13 CASSLGRENEQFF TGTGCCAGCAGCCTAGGACGGGAGAATGAGCAGTTCTTC
TRBJ2-3 few NA TRBV7-2 13 CASSPRWGDTQYF TGTGCCAGCAGCCCAAGATGGGGTGATACGCAGTATTTT
TRBJ1-1 few NA TRBV30 13 CAWSAGFGTEAFF TGTGCCTGGAGTGCAGGGTTCGGCACTGAAGCTTTCTTT
TRBJ1-2 few NA TRBV6-1 13 CASSPGRVYGYTF TGTGCCAGCAGTCCTGGTCGAGTCTATGGCTACACCTTC
TRBJ2-4 NA NA TRBV18 14 CASSPVTVGDIQYF TGTGCCAGCTCACCCGTGACAGTCGGGGACATTCAGTACTTC
TRBJ2-1 NA NA TRBV5-1 12 CASRHREDEQFF TGCGCCAGCAGGCACAGGGAGGATGAGCAGTTCTTC
TRBJ2-7 few NA TRBV4-3 17 CASSQEVRLPEAYEQYF TGCGCCAGCAGCCAAGAAGTCAGGCTCCCCGAGGCCTACGAGCAGTACTTC
TRBJ2-7 few NA TRBV20-1 14 CSARDIGSSYEQYF TGCAGTGCTAGAGATATCGGGAGCTCCTACGAGCAGTACTTC
TRBJ2-2 NA NA TRBV20-1 15 CSARDGQRMTGELFF TGCAGTGCTAGGGATGGACAGCGGATGACCGGGGAGCTGTTTTTT
TRBJ1-1 NA NA TRBV5-1 15 CASSPTLGQNTEAFF TGCGCCAGCAGCCCGACCCTAGGACAGAACACTGAAGCTTTCTTT
TRBJ2-1 few TRBD1 TRBV5-1 14 CASSPIDRGNEQFF TGCGCCAGCAGTCCGATTGACAGGGGTAATGAGCAGTTCTTC
TRBJ2-3 few NA TRBV10-3 13 CAKISGSTDTQYF TGTGCCAAGATCAGCGGGAGCACAGATACGCAGTATTTT
TRBJ2-1 NA TRBD2 TRBV20-1 14 CSARRTSGYNEQFF TGCAGTGCTCGAAGGACTAGCGGTTACAATGAGCAGTTCTTC